Each of the 16 T cell receptor beta chains below was sequenced from the same sample in a study of OX40 agonist ivuxolimab in advanced cancers. Library method: the immunoSEQ multiplex PCR assay. The immuneACCESS repertoire file appears here via TCRdb, limited to in-frame rearrangements. These files lack a portion of the clones; in checked studies, under half of the deficit traces to unresolved V genes, and the cause of the others is not known. The sample table contains approximately 62,000 clones; only one count was recorded for roughly nine tenths of them. The ten most abundant clones make up over 9% of the sample. Material: CD4+ or CD8+ T cells sorted from blood, obtained in a trial of the OX40 agonist ivuxolimab. The receptors stem from an adult with an advanced solid tumor such as melanoma, head and neck, liver or kidney cancer.

The rearrangement links TRBV5-4 to TRBJ2-7; 8 positions agree with TRBD2. CDR3 length: 16 residues. Trimming took 2 bases from V and 0 from J; bases not matched to a gene: 7. Germline CDR1 reads SGHNT; CDR2 reads YYREEE (reference sequence). The CDR3 spells CASSLGPGLGSYEQYF. CDR3 nucleotide sequence: TGTGCCAGCAGCTTAGGGCCGGGACTAGGCTCCTACGAGCAGTACTTC.

The chain has TRBV6-6 and TRBJ1-1; D not resolved. This CDR3 comprises 13 residues. V lost 4 bases and J 4 bases, leaving 10 bases between the germline ends. Germline CDR1 is MNHNY and CDR2 is SVGAGI (reference sequence). CDR3 in DNA: TGTGCCAGCAGTTCCGATAAGGCCACTGAAGCTTTCTTT. It translates to CASSSDKATEAFF.

This clone has only a few counts. The gene calls are TRBV7-9 and TRBJ1-1; D is unresolved. The V end lost 10 bases, the J end lost 3 bases, and 15 bases lay between the germline ends. In germline, CDR1 is SEHNR, CDR2 FQNEAQ (reference sequence). The CDR3 is 13 amino acids. CDR3 nucleotide sequence: TGTGCCATCTACAGTAATAAGGACACTGAAGCTTTCTTT. Protein product: CAIYSNKDTEAFF.

This rearrangement joins TRBV19 to TRBJ1-5; a weak D match, TRBD1 (5 bases). Trimming removed 4 bases at V and 2 bases at J, with 12 bases between. The CDR3 covers 15 residues. Germline loops: CDR1 LNHDA, CDR2 SQIVND (reference sequence). CDR3 amino acids: CASSNNLQGNQPQHF. The CDR3 DNA reads TGTGCCAGTAGTAACAACCTACAGGGCAATCAGCCCCAGCATTTT.

By sample share, this clone is large. This chain joins TRBV5-6 and TRBJ2-7, with TRBD1 as a possible D gene (6 bases). CDR1 is SGHDT, CDR2 YYEEEE, per germline. With 7 bases removed from V and 4 bases from J, the gap between germline ends came to 12 bases. CDR3 length: 12 residues. CDR3 sequence: CASSEGDYEQYF. The CDR3 DNA follows: TGTGCCAGCTCTGAGGGGGATTACGAGCAGTACTTC. The full variable domain, its missing parts supplied by reference TRBV5-6 and TRBJ2-7, is DAGVTQSPTHLIKTRGQQVTLRCSPKSGHDTVSWYQQALGQGPQFIFQYYEEEERQRGNFPDRFSGHQFPNYSSELNVNALLLGDSALYLCASSEGDYEQYFGPGTRLTVT.

The chain uses TRBV29-1 and TRBJ1-2, with 11 bases that match TRBD1. Germline trimming cut 7 bases from V and 3 bases from J; bases unmatched to any gene: 7. Germline CDR1 reads SQVTM; CDR2 reads ANQGSEA. The CDR3 covers 14 residues. DNA of the CDR3: TGCAGCGCCCAGGGGACAGGGGGTGACTATGGCTACACCTTC. Translating it yields CSAQGTGGDYGYTF.

The rearrangement uses TRBV19 and TRBJ2-2, with 11 bases lining up with TRBD2. The ends lost 6 bases at V and 4 bases at J; junction bases unmatched: 4. The germline CDR1 and CDR2 sequences are LNHDA and SQIVND (reference sequence). The CDR3 covers 15 residues. CDR3 coding DNA: TGTGCCAGTAGCCTACTAGCGGGAGCCACCGGGGAGCTGTTTTTT. Its protein product is CASSLLAGATGELFF.

The chain joins TRBV4-1 to TRBJ1-5; unclear D gene. Germline V CDR1 and CDR2: MGHRA, YSYEKL. Trimming left V 1 base short and J 0 bases short, with 4 bases between. The CDR3 is 14 residues long. CDR3 amino acids: CASSQADSNQPQHF. The CDR3 DNA sequence: TGCGCCAGCAGCCAAGCAGATAGCAATCAGCCCCAGCATTTT.

The chain carries TRBV28 and TRBJ1-1; possible D gene TRBD1, 6 bases. The CDR3 loop spans 15 amino acids. The germline CDR1 and CDR2 sequences are MDHEN and SYDVKM. Trimming shortened V by 5 bases and J by 3 bases, and 16 bases separated the two germline ends. This CDR3 reads CASSHSDRTHTEAFF. CDR3 DNA: TGTGCCAGCAGTCATAGCGACAGGACCCACACTGAAGCTTTCTTT.

The J gene is TRBJ2-7, the V gene TRBV27, with 7 bases aligning to TRBD2. The CDR3 sequence is 16 residues long. V trimming: 3 bases; J trimming: 6 bases; junction bases outside the gene matches: 14. CDR1 is MNHEY, CDR2 SMNVEV, per germline (reference sequence). CDR3 sequence: CASSFWGEGGPREQYV. The CDR3 coding sequence is TGTGCCAGCAGTTTTTGGGGTGAGGGAGGGCCTCGCGAGCAGTACGTC.

The chain is built from TRBV27 and TRBJ1-6, with D maybe TRBD1 (5 bases). CDR1 and CDR2 from the germline V gene are MNHEY and SMNVEV (reference sequence). The V gene lost 5 bases and the J gene lost 1 base, with 9 bases spanning the gap. The CDR3 consists of 15 residues. The CDR3: CASSSQGSYNSPLHF. CDR3 in DNA: TGTGCCAGCAGTAGCCAGGGATCCTATAATTCACCCCTCCACTTT.

The V and J genes are TRBV6-5 and TRBJ1-2; tentatively, D is TRBD1 (5 bases). Germline assignment: CDR1 MNHEY and CDR2 SVGAGI. The V end lost 5 bases, the J end lost 4 bases, and 14 bases lay between the germline ends. This CDR3 contains 14 residues. This CDR3 is CASSPGGASYGYTF. The CDR3 DNA reads TGTGCCAGCAGTCCCGGGGGAGCTTCCTATGGCTACACCTTC.

The chain couples TRBV7-9 to TRBJ1-1; 7 bases line up with TRBD1. J was trimmed by 0 bases and V by 6 bases; bases with no gene match: 13. The CDR3 is 17 amino acids. CDR1 is SEHNR and CDR2 is FQNEAQ in the germline V gene (reference sequence). The CDR3 DNA follows: TGTGCCAGCAGACCACGACAGGGAGGGGGGATGAACACTGAAGCTTTCTTT. This sequence encodes CASRPRQGGGMNTEAFF.

The rearrangement joins TRBV9 to TRBJ2-1; TRBD2 matches at 9 bases. CDR3 length equals 16 residues. V lost 3 bases to trimming and J lost 1 base; unmatched junction nucleotides: 5. CDR1 is SGDLS, CDR2 YYNGEE, per germline. The CDR3 loop is CASSARAGGSYNEQFF. The CDR3 DNA reads TGTGCCAGCAGCGCCCGAGCGGGAGGTTCCTACAATGAGCAGTTCTTC. Together with reference TRBV9 and TRBJ2-1, the CDR3 gives the full variable domain: DSGVTQTPKHLITATGQRVTLRCSPRSGDLSVYWYQQSLDQGLQFLIQYYNGEERAKGNILERFSAQQFPDLHSELNLSSLELGDSALYFCASSARAGGSYNEQFFGPGTRLTVL.

This chain uses TRBV4-2 with TRBJ1-2; no definite D call. This CDR3 region has 14 residues. Germline assignment: CDR1 LGHNA and CDR2 YNFKEQ. V was cut by 5 bases and J by 5 bases, with 15 bases left in between. This CDR3 reads CASSLRLTGYGYTF. CDR3 DNA: TGTGCCAGCAGCTTGAGACTAACGGGGTATGGCTACACCTTC.

The CDR3 coding sequence is TGTGCCAGCAGTCCTTTTGCGGGAGCATATGAGCAGTTCTTC. Amino acid sequence: CASSPFAGAYEQFF. The V gene is TRBV27, the J gene TRBJ2-1; TRBD2 matches 7 bases. CDR3 length equals 14 residues. Trimming removed 5 bases from V and 8 bases from J; junction bases left unmatched: 9. Germline CDR1 is MNHEY and CDR2 is SMNVEV (reference sequence).